The 29 T cell receptor beta chains listed next were all sequenced from one sample in a study of technical replicates of blood from a few donors. The protocol was immunoSEQ multiplex PCR, while the TCRdb copy is restricted to in-frame clones and leaves out a portion. The table includes about 61,000 clones, almost 97% detected once. The sequenced material came from T cells isolated from PBMCs. These receptors all come from a human donor in good health.

CDR3 coding DNA: TGTGCCAGCAGGTTACTAGCGGGGGTAGAGACCCAGTACTTC. Translation: CASRLLAGVETQYF. The rearrangement links TRBV2 to TRBJ2-5; 11 nucleotides match TRBD2. The CDR3 length is 14 residues. Germline trimming cut 6 bases from V and 4 bases from J; bases unmatched to any gene: 4. Germline V gene sequence: CDR1 SNHLY, CDR2 FYNNEI.

The CDR3: CASSGRTGELFF. The CDR3 DNA sequence: TGTGCCAGCAGCGGCCGCACCGGGGAGCTGTTTTTT. V is TRBV7-6 and J is TRBJ2-2; D gene unclear. The germline V and J ends were trimmed by 5 bases and 4 bases, with 5 bases remaining between them. Germline V lookup: CDR1 SGHVS, CDR2 FNYEAQ. There are 12 residues in the CDR3.

The chain has TRBV30 and TRBJ2-5, with unresolved D. The CDR3 has 13 residues. Trimming left V 3 bases short and J 3 bases short, with 11 bases between. In germline, CDR1 is GTSNPN, CDR2 SVGIG (reference sequence). The CDR3 is CAWSRKLKETQYF. Here the CDR3 DNA reads TGTGCCTGGAGCCGGAAACTAAAAGAGACCCAGTACTTC. The whole variable domain, remainder taken from reference TRBV30 and TRBJ2-5, is SQTIHQWPATLVQPVGSPLSLECTVEGTSNPNLYWYRQAAGRGLQLLFYSVGIGQISSEVPQNLSASRPQDRQFILSSKKLLLSDSGFYLCAWSRKLKETQYFGPGTRLLVL.

Regarding this clone: At one of its ends the junction is not consistent with the germline gene, which may arise from a read error. This chain links TRBV6-1 with TRBJ2-7, with 7 positions matching TRBD1. Germline V gives CDR1 MNHNS, CDR2 SASEGT. The CDR3 sequence is 17 residues long. The CDR3 region has the DNA TGTGCCAGCAGTGAAAACCTCTACAAGGGACAGTATGGAGGCCCCCCCTTC. It codes for CASSENLYKGQYGGPPF.

This chain links TRBV28 with TRBJ1-1; 9 bases line up with TRBD1. V lost 5 bases and J lost 4; bases outside the gene matches: 5. CDR1 and CDR2 (germline): MDHEN, SYDVKM. The CDR3 sequence is 14 residues long. The DNA of the CDR3 is TGTGCCAGCAGTCCCCGGGACAGGGTCACTGAAGCTTTCTTT. This codes for CASSPRDRVTEAFF.

In this sample, this clone turned up once. This sequence joins TRBV6-1 and TRBJ2-7; 15 nucleotides align to TRBD2. The CDR3 is 16 amino acids. Germline CDR1 and CDR2: MNHNS and SASEGT. The V segment lost 5 bases and the J segment 8 bases; nucleotides outside the gene matches: 10. The CDR3 DNA follows: TGTGCCAGCAGTAAAGGACTAGCGGGAGGGTCGCTCAAGCAGTACTTC. Its protein product is CASSKGLAGGSLKQYF.

This chain joins TRBV4-1 and TRBJ2-1; perhaps TRBD1 as D (5 bases). The V gene lost 6 bases and the J gene lost 8 bases, with 17 bases spanning the gap. Per germline, CDR1 MGHRA and CDR2 YSYEKL. CDR3 length: 14 amino acids. The CDR3 DNA sequence: TGCGCCAGCAGGCCACAAGCTGGGGCGGATGAGCAGTTCTTC. Translation gives CASRPQAGADEQFF.

V usage is TRBV5-1 and J usage is TRBJ1-1; TRBD1 agrees at 7 bases. The CDR3 has 18 residues. CDR1 is SGHRS, CDR2 YFSETQ, per germline. The junction had 16 bases not matched to a gene; V was cut back by 0 bases and J by 5 bases. CDR3 nucleotide sequence: TGCGCCAGCAGCTTGGAATTCGGAGGGGGCGCGGTGAGAACTGAAGCTTTCTTT. Its translation: CASSLEFGGGAVRTEAFF.

The chain carries TRBV6-5 and TRBJ1-2; D may be TRBD1 (5 bases). The CDR3 is 15 residues long. Germline V lookup: CDR1 MNHEY, CDR2 SVGAGI. V was pared by 3 bases and J by 4 bases, with 15 bases between. The CDR3 loop reads CASSYQVGGFYGYTF. The DNA for the CDR3 is TGTGCCAGCAGTTATCAGGTGGGGGGGTTCTATGGCTACACCTTC.

The V and J genes are TRBV29-1 and TRBJ1-5, with D uncertain. V was cut by 4 bases and J by 0 bases, with 16 bases left in between. Germline V lookup: CDR1 SQVTM, CDR2 ANQGSEA. The CDR3 sequence is 16 residues long. DNA of the CDR3: TGCAGCGTTGCTAGGACCAGACTAAGTAGCAATCAGCCCCAGCATTTT. It is translated as CSVARTRLSSNQPQHF.

This chain links TRBV4-1 with TRBJ2-1; possible D gene TRBD2, 6 bases. This CDR3 spans 18 amino acids. CDR1 and CDR2 (germline): MGHRA, YSYEKL. Trimming removed 3 bases from V and 6 bases from J, with 24 bases in between. This chain's CDR3 is CASSQGGAGRGLSNEQFF. CDR3 bases: TGCGCCAGCAGCCAGGGTGGGGCAGGTAGGGGACTTTCCAATGAGCAGTTCTTC.

The genes are TRBV5-4 and TRBJ1-3, with TRBD1 matching over 8 bases. J lost 0 bases, V lost 4 bases, and 6 bases had no gene match. Looked up from germline, CDR1 is SGHNT and CDR2 is YYREEE (reference sequence). This CDR3 has 16 residues. CDR3 protein: CASSQGAGGSGNTIYF. The CDR3 DNA follows: TGTGCCAGCAGCCAGGGGGCTGGAGGCTCTGGAAACACCATATATTTT.

The chain has TRBV10-3 and TRBJ2-1; a possible D gene is TRBD2 (7 bases). Trimming stripped 7 bases from V and 3 bases from J, with 13 bases between. CDR1 is ENHRY, CDR2 SYGVKD, per germline. The CDR3 length is 14 residues. The CDR3 loop reads CAIKGGGLYNEQFF. The CDR3 region has the DNA TGTGCCATCAAGGGCGGGGGCCTCTACAATGAGCAGTTCTTC.

The chain couples TRBV10-3 to TRBJ1-2, with no clear D. Germline V lookup: CDR1 ENHRY, CDR2 SYGVKD. The CDR3 sequence is 11 residues long. Trimming removed 3 bases from V and 8 bases from J, with 7 bases in between. CDR3 in amino acids: CAISDTRGYTF. The CDR3 DNA follows: TGTGCCATCAGTGACACGAGGGGCTACACCTTC.

The chain is built from TRBV2 and TRBJ1-1; D is perhaps TRBD1 (5 bases). The germline CDR1 and CDR2 sequences are SNHLY and FYNNEI. The V and J ends lost 7 bases and 6 bases respectively, with 9 bases between them. This CDR3 region has 11 residues. CDR3 DNA sequence: TGTGCCAGCATCATGACAGCTGAAGCTTTCTTT. It codes for CASIMTAEAFF. Complete variable domain (other parts from reference TRBV2 and TRBJ1-1): EPEVTQTPSHQVTQMGQEVILRCVPISNHLYFYWYRQILGQKVEFLVSFYNNEISEKSEIFDDQFSVERPDGSNFTLKIRSTKLEDSAMYFCASIMTAEAFFGQGTRLTVV.

V gene TRBV27 combines with J gene TRBJ2-3; D may be TRBD1 (5 bases). Germline V CDR1 and CDR2: MNHEY, SMNVEV (reference sequence). V was clipped by 3 bases and J by 3 bases, with 13 bases between them. This CDR3 comprises 15 residues. The CDR3 bases are TGTGCCAGCAGTTTCTGGGTAGGGGTGACAGATACGCAGTATTTT. Translation gives CASSFWVGVTDTQYF.

The rearrangement joins TRBV28 to TRBJ2-1; 14 positions agree with TRBD2. Germline V CDR1 and CDR2: MDHEN, SYDVKM. CDR3 length: 16 residues. Losses at the gene ends were 1 base for V and 6 bases for J; bases not matched to a gene: 2. CDR3 in amino acids: CASSLSGTSGSNEQFF. CDR3 DNA: TGTGCCAGCAGTTTATCGGGGACTAGCGGGAGCAATGAGCAGTTCTTC.

J is TRBJ1-5 and V is TRBV2; D remains unclear. CDR3 length equals 12 residues. V was clipped by 0 bases and J by 6 bases, with 3 bases between them. Germline V gene sequence: CDR1 SNHLY, CDR2 FYNNEI. The CDR3 sequence is CASSEARQPQHF. The CDR3 DNA sequence: TGTGCCAGCAGTGAAGCGCGTCAGCCCCAGCATTTT.

The chain joins TRBV19 to TRBJ1-2; 8 bases map to TRBD1. Germline V lookup: CDR1 LNHDA, CDR2 SQIVND (reference sequence). This CDR3 spans 16 amino acids. J lost 2 bases, V lost 5 bases, and 10 bases had no gene match. The CDR3 loop reads CASSLNPGQVNYGYTF. DNA of the CDR3: TGTGCCAGTAGTCTTAATCCGGGACAGGTCAACTATGGCTACACCTTC.

The genes are TRBV10-2 and TRBJ1-2, with unresolved D. Germline CDR1 WSHSY, CDR2 SAAADI. The germline V and J ends were trimmed by 2 bases and 4 bases, with 14 bases remaining between them. There are 15 residues in the CDR3. CDR3 nucleotide sequence: TGCGCCAGCAGTGAGATCAGGTCTCCCTTCTATGGCTACACCTTC. It is translated as CASSEIRSPFYGYTF.

The chain couples TRBV28 to TRBJ2-1; 9 bases map to TRBD2. From germline, CDR1 is MDHEN and CDR2 SYDVKM. The CDR3 contains 14 residues. Germline trimming cut 6 bases from V and 9 bases from J; bases unmatched to any gene: 9. CDR3 residues: CASRPSGTAGEQFF. The CDR3 nucleotides are TGTGCCAGCAGACCTAGCGGGACCGCGGGTGAGCAGTTCTTC.

The J gene is TRBJ2-7, the V gene TRBV20-1; D is ambiguous. Germline V lookup: CDR1 DFQATT, CDR2 SNEGSKA (reference sequence). V lost 3 bases and J 5 bases, leaving 8 bases between the germline ends. The CDR3 is 11 residues long. CDR3: CSASPTNEQYF. In nucleotides, the CDR3 is TGCAGTGCTAGCCCCACAAACGAGCAGTACTTC.

CDR3 region: CASSFDGGDSYGYTF. The CDR3 DNA reads TGTGCCAGCAGCTTTGACGGTGGGGACTCCTATGGCTACACCTTC. This sequence joins TRBV11-2 and TRBJ1-2; D is possibly TRBD1 (5 bases). Per the germline V gene, CDR1 is SGHAT and CDR2 is FQNNGV. This CDR3 has 15 amino acids. V lost 3 bases to trimming and J lost 4 bases, with 15 bases between them.

This sequence joins TRBV29-1 and TRBJ2-7, with 9 bases matching TRBD1. V lost 6 bases, J lost 6 bases, and 9 bases stayed unmatched. The CDR3 extends over 13 amino acids. CDR1 is SQVTM and CDR2 is ANQGSEA in the germline V gene. In DNA form, the CDR3 reads TGCAGCGTGACCAGGGACAGGGTCCGCGAGCAGTACTTC. Amino acid sequence: CSVTRDRVREQYF.

The V call is TRBV11-2, the J call TRBJ2-3, with TRBD2 matching 8 bases. Trimming cost V 5 bases and J 8 bases; bases outside gene matches: 9. The CDR3 totals 14 residues. The germline V gene has CDR1 SGHAT and CDR2 FQNNGV. The DNA for the CDR3 is TGTGCCAGCAGCAAACTAGCGGATCAAGGTACGCAGTATTTT. Amino acid sequence: CASSKLADQGTQYF.

The chain carries TRBV10-3 and TRBJ2-2; 12 bases are shared with TRBD2. CDR3 size: 14 residues. After removal of 10 bases from V and 5 bases from J, the junction contained 5 bases not matched to a gene. Germline values: CDR1 ENHRY, CDR2 SYGVKD. The CDR3, as DNA: TGTGCCAGCGCTAGCGGGAGGGCTACCGGGGAGCTGTTTTTT. It translates to CASASGRATGELFF.

CDR3: CASSLGTGIESNEKLFF. CDR3 in DNA: TGCGCCAGCAGCTTGGGGACAGGGATCGAGTCTAATGAAAAACTGTTTTTT. This chain links TRBV5-1 with TRBJ1-4; 8 nucleotides align to TRBD1. The V segment lost 0 bases and the J segment 3 bases; nucleotides outside the gene matches: 7. Germline V gene sequence: CDR1 SGHRS, CDR2 YFSETQ. The CDR3 has 17 amino acids. Filled out from reference TRBV5-1 and TRBJ1-4, the complete variable domain reads KAGVTQTPRYLIKTRGQQVTLSCSPISGHRSVSWYQQTPGQGLQFLFEYFSETQRNKGNFPGRFSGRQFSNSRSEMNVSTLELGDSALYLCASSLGTGIESNEKLFFGSGTQLSVL.

The chain combines TRBV6-5 with TRBJ2-7; 10 bases map to TRBD2. J lost 3 bases, V lost 2 bases, and 7 bases had no gene match. The CDR3 is 16 residues long. CDR1 and CDR2 (germline): MNHEY, SVGAGI. The CDR3 protein is CASSYSLAGDYYEQYF. The CDR3 nucleotides read TGTGCCAGCAGTTACAGCCTAGCGGGGGACTACTACGAGCAGTACTTC.

The rearrangement uses TRBV6-6 and TRBJ1-2; D unclear. Germline CDR1 is MNHNY and CDR2 is SVGAGI (reference sequence). The germline V and J ends were trimmed by 6 bases and 8 bases, with 13 bases remaining between them. CDR3 length: 12 amino acids. The CDR3 region is CASSDGGIGYTF. CDR3 in DNA: TGTGCCAGCAGCGACGGAGGGATCGGCTACACCTTC.